Presented here are 16 T cell receptor beta chains from one specimen sequenced in a study of OX40 agonist ivuxolimab in advanced cancers. Only in-frame clones appear in the TCRdb table, and some are missing; sequencing was by immunoSEQ multiplex PCR. The repertoire has 53,000 or so clones, approximately 86% of them found once; the top ten carry roughly 13%. The source was CD4+ or CD8+ T cells sorted from blood, collected in a trial of the OX40 agonist ivuxolimab. The receptors were gathered from an adult with an advanced solid tumor such as melanoma, head and neck, liver or kidney cancer.

The chain recombines TRBV28 with TRBJ2-2, with D maybe TRBD1 (5 bases). There are 15 residues in the CDR3. Germline-derived CDR1 and CDR2 are MDHEN and SYDVKM. V was trimmed by 7 bases and J by 1 base, leaving 13 bases between them. The CDR3 nucleotides are TGTGCCAGCAAGCCAGGCGGACAGAACACCGGGGAGCTGTTTTTT. It yields the protein CASKPGGQNTGELFF.

The V gene is TRBV6-5, the J gene TRBJ2-2; D not resolved. CDR3 size: 15 residues. Trimming took 4 bases from V and 2 from J, leaving 11 bases between them. CDR1 MNHEY and CDR2 SVGAGI come from the germline V gene. Here the CDR3 DNA reads TGTGCCAGCAGTTCCACACGGTTAAACACCGGGGAGCTGTTTTTT. Translation: CASSSTRLNTGELFF.

This chain links TRBV7-3 with TRBJ2-2, with 8 bases lining up with TRBD1. Germline V gene lookup returns CDR1 SGHTA and CDR2 FQGTGA. Trimming cost V 1 base and J 5 bases; bases outside gene matches: 3. The CDR3 consists of 15 residues. CDR3 residues: CASSLNRGTTGELFF. CDR3 nucleotide sequence: TGTGCCAGCAGCTTAAACAGGGGGACTACCGGGGAGCTGTTTTTT.

This sequence joins TRBV30 and TRBJ2-5; the match to TRBD2 covers 14 bases. CDR3 size: 15 residues. Germline lookup yields CDR1 GTSNPN and CDR2 SVGIG (reference sequence). The V gene end was trimmed by 8 bases and the J gene end by 4 bases; junction bases not matched to a gene: 9. This CDR3 reads CASDPGTSGGETQYF. DNA for the CDR3: TGTGCCAGCGATCCCGGGACTAGCGGGGGAGAGACCCAGTACTTC.

The CDR3 DNA is TGTGCCAGCAGTTACTCGCCCGGGGGCTTCGATGGCTACACCTTC. Residues: CASSYSPGGFDGYTF. V is TRBV6-6 and J is TRBJ1-2, with D tentatively TRBD1 (6 bases). CDR1 is MNHNY, CDR2 SVGAGI, per germline (reference sequence). The V and J ends lost 0 bases and 6 bases respectively, with 14 bases between them. This CDR3 region has 15 residues.

J is TRBJ2-7 and V is TRBV5-1; D unclear. The CDR3 covers 13 residues. CDR1 is SGHRS, CDR2 YFSETQ, per germline. V shed 0 bases and J shed 2 bases, with 6 bases lying between them. The CDR3 region has the DNA TGCGCCAGCAGCTTGGTCCCCCCCTACGAGCAGTACTTC. Its protein product is CASSLVPPYEQYF. Full variable domain (missing parts from reference TRBV5-1 and TRBJ2-7): KAGVTQTPRYLIKTRGQQVTLSCSPISGHRSVSWYQQTPGQGLQFLFEYFSETQRNKGNFPGRFSGRQFSNSRSEMNVSTLELGDSALYLCASSLVPPYEQYFGPGTRLTVT.

In its sample, this clone was seen once. V usage is TRBV11-2 and J usage is TRBJ2-7; D ambiguous. The ends were cut back, 6 bases at V and 8 bases at J, with 23 bases in the middle. Germline V gives CDR1 SGHAT, CDR2 FQNNGV. The CDR3 runs 15 residues. The CDR3 DNA follows: TGTGCCAGCAGACACACATACAGCCTAGGAGTACAGCAGTACTTC. Its protein is CASRHTYSLGVQQYF.

This clone came up once. This chain joins TRBV5-1 and TRBJ2-1; TRBD1 aligns across 7 bases. This CDR3 comprises 14 residues. With 6 bases clipped from V and 2 bases from J, the junction kept 5 bases outside the gene matches. Germline CDR1 is SGHRS and CDR2 is YFSETQ. The chain's CDR3 is CASTSGTAYNEQFF. In DNA form, the CDR3 reads TGCGCCAGCACCTCCGGGACAGCCTACAATGAGCAGTTCTTC.

This clone was picked up one time. The V gene is TRBV19, the J gene TRBJ2-7, with 9 bases identical to TRBD1. Germline CDR1 LNHDA, CDR2 SQIVND (reference sequence). The CDR3 has 14 residues. Trimming at V came to 7 bases and at J to 3 bases, leaving 7 bases not matched to a gene. The CDR3 nucleotides read TGTGCCAGTAAACCGGACAGGGGTCGCTACGAGCAGTACTTC. Translating gives CASKPDRGRYEQYF.

The chain couples TRBV10-3 to TRBJ2-5; D perhaps matches TRBD2 (5 bases). Germline V gives CDR1 ENHRY, CDR2 SYGVKD. The germline V and J ends were trimmed by 10 bases and 4 bases, with 19 bases remaining between them. The CDR3 length is 14 residues. The DNA for the CDR3 is TGTGCCACCAAACCTCGGGGAGAGGTAGAGACCCAGTACTTC. Its protein product is CATKPRGEVETQYF.

The V gene is TRBV28, the J gene TRBJ1-6, with TRBD1 matching 8 bases. The CDR3 totals 17 residues. With V trimmed by 5 bases and J by 6 bases, 12 bases remained unmatched. Germline V gene sequence: CDR1 MDHEN, CDR2 SYDVKM. CDR3 nucleotide sequence: TGTGCCAGCAGTGGACCCTTCAGGGGGCGCGGTAATTCACCCCTCCACTTT. It encodes CASSGPFRGRGNSPLHF.

CDR3 coding DNA: TGTGCCAGCAGCTTGGCTAGGGGCTCAGATACGCAGTATTTT. As protein: CASSLARGSDTQYF. The chain links TRBV7-9 to TRBJ2-3; D perhaps matches TRBD1 (5 bases). The CDR3 spans 14 residues. Germline lookup yields CDR1 SEHNR and CDR2 FQNEAQ (reference sequence). Between the trimmed V and J ends, which lost 3 bases and 4 bases, there was a span of 11 bases.

The chain uses TRBV18 and TRBJ2-2; D remains unclear. This CDR3 contains 14 residues. Trimming took off 6 bases at V and 5 bases at J, with 13 bases between the two ends. Per the germline V gene, CDR1 is KGHSH and CDR2 is LQKENI. The DNA for the CDR3 is TGTGCCAGCTCGAGGAAGAGCAAGACCGGGGAGCTGTTTTTT. Its translation is CASSRKSKTGELFF. Looking up the rest from reference TRBV18 and TRBJ2-2 gives the full variable domain: NAGVMQNPRHLVRRRGQEARLRCSPMKGHSHVYWYRQLPEEGLKFMVYLQKENIIDESGMPKERFSAEFPKEGPSILRIQQVVRGDSAAYFCASSRKSKTGELFFGEGSRLTVL.

V gene TRBV5-1 combines with J gene TRBJ2-1, with D hard to call. Germline CDR1 and CDR2: SGHRS and YFSETQ. The CDR3 has 13 residues. Trimming removed 3 bases at V and 6 bases at J, with 10 bases between. The CDR3 spells CASSSATANEQFF. The CDR3 region has the DNA TGCGCCAGCAGCTCCGCTACGGCCAATGAGCAGTTCTTC. The full variable domain, in which reference TRBV5-1 and TRBJ2-1 provide the parts outside the CDR3, is KAGVTQTPRYLIKTRGQQVTLSCSPISGHRSVSWYQQTPGQGLQFLFEYFSETQRNKGNFPGRFSGRQFSNSRSEMNVSTLELGDSALYLCASSSATANEQFFGPGTRLTVL.

The chain joins TRBV7-6 to TRBJ1-4, with 7 bases identical to TRBD1. The trim removed 5 bases at V and 5 bases at J, leaving 5 bases unmatched. The CDR3 covers 14 residues. From germline, CDR1 is SGHVS and CDR2 FNYEAQ. The CDR3 DNA reads as TGTGCCAGCAGCGCCACAGGGGTCAATGAAAAACTGTTTTTT. Protein sequence: CASSATGVNEKLFF.

The chain is built from TRBV28 and TRBJ2-7; 11 bases agree with TRBD2. Trimming removed 10 bases from V and 4 bases from J; junction bases left unmatched: 9. CDR3 length: 14 residues. The germline CDR1 and CDR2 sequences are MDHEN and SYDVKM. This chain's CDR3 is CATCRTSGSYEQYF. CDR3 DNA: TGTGCCACTTGTCGTACTAGCGGGAGTTACGAGCAGTACTTC.